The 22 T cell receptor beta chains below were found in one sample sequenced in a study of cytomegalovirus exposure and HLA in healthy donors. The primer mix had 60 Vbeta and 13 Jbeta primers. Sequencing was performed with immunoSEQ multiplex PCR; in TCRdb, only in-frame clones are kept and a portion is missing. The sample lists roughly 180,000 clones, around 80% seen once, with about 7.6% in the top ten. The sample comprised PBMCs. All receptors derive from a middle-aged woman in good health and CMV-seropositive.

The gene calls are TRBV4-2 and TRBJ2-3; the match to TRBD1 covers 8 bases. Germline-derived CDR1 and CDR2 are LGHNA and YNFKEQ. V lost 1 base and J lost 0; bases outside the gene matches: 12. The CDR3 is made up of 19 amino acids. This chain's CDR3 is CASSQVLGTGRFSTDTQYF. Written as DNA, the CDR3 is TGTGCCAGCAGCCAAGTTTTGGGGACAGGCCGATTTAGCACAGATACGCAGTATTTT.

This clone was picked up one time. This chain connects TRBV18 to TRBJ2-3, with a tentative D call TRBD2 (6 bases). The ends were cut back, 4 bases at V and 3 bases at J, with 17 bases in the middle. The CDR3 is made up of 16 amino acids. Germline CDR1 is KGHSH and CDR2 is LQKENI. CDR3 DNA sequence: TGTGCCAGCTCACGAAGACTAGAGTCGAGGACAGATACGCAGTATTTT. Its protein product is CASSRRLESRTDTQYF.

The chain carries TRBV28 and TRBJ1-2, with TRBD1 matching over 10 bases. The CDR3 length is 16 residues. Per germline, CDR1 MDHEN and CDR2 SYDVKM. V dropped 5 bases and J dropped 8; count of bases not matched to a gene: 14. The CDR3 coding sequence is TGTGCCAGCAGTGGACCGGGACAGGGGCAGTGGGGAGGCTACACCTTC. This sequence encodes CASSGPGQGQWGGYTF.

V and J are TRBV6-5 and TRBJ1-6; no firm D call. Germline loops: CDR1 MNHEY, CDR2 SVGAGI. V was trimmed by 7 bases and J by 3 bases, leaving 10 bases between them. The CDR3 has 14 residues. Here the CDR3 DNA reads TGTGCCAGCACTCAAGGGAGCTATAATTCACCCCTCCACTTT. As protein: CASTQGSYNSPLHF.

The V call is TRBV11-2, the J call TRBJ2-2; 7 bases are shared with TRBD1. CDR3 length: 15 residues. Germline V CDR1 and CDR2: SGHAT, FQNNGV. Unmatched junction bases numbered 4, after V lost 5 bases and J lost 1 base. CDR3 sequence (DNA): TGTGCCAGCAGCCACCGACAGGGGAACACCGGGGAGCTGTTTTTT. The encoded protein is CASSHRQGNTGELFF.

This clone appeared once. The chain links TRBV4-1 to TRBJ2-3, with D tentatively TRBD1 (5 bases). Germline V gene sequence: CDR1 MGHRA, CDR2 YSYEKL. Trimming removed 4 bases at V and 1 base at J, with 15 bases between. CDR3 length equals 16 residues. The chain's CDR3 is CASSPQAQGGTDTQYF. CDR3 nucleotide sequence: TGCGCCAGCAGCCCCCAGGCCCAGGGCGGCACAGATACGCAGTATTTT.

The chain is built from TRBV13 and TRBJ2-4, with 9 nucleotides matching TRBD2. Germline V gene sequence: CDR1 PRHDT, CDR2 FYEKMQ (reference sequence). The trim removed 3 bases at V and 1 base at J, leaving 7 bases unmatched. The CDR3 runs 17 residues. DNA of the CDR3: TGTGCCAGCAGCTTGAGTAGCGGGAGTAGGGCCAAAAACATTCAGTACTTC. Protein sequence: CASSLSSGSRAKNIQYF.

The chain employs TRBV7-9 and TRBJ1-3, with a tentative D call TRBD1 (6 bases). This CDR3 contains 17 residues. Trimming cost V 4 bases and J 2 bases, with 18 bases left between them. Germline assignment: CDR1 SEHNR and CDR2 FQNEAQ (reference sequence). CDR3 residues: CASSSGVGGVPGNTIYF. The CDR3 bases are TGTGCCAGCAGCTCTGGGGTAGGGGGGGTTCCTGGAAACACCATATATTTT.

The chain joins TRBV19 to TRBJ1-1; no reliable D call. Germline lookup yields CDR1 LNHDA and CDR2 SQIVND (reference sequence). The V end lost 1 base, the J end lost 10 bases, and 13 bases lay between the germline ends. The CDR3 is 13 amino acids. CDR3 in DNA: TGTGCCAGTAGTATAGGGGCGGGATCTGCAGCTTTCTTT. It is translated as CASSIGAGSAAFF.

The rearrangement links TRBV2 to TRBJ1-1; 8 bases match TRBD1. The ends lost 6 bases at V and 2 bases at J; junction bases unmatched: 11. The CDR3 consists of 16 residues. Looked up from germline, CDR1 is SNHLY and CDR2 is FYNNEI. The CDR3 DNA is TGTGCCAGCAGGAAGATGGCAGGGGGCTCTAACACTGAAGCTTTCTTT. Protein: CASRKMAGGSNTEAFF.

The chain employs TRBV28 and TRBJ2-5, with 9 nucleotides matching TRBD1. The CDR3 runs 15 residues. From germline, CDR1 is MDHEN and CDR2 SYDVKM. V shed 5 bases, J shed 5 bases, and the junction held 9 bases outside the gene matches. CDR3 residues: CASSSHRGRVETQYF. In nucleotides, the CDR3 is TGTGCCAGCAGTAGCCACAGGGGGCGCGTTGAGACCCAGTACTTC.

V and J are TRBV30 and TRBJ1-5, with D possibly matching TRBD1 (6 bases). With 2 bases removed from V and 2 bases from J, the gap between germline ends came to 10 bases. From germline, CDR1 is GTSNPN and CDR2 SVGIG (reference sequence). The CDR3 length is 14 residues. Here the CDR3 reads CAWSWPGGNQPQHF. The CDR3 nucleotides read TGTGCCTGGAGTTGGCCAGGGGGCAATCAGCCCCAGCATTTT.

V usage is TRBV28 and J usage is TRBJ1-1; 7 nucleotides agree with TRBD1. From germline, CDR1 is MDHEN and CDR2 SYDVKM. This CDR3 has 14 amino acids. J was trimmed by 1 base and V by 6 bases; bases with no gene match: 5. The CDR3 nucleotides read TGTGCCAGCAGGTATACAGGGGCGAACACTGAAGCTTTCTTT. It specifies CASRYTGANTEAFF. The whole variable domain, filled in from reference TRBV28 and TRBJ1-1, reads DVKVTQSSRYLVKRTGEKVFLECVQDMDHENMFWYRQDPGLGLRLIYFSYDVKMKEKGDIPEGYSVSREKKERFSLILESASTNQTSMYLCASRYTGANTEAFFGQGTRLTVV.

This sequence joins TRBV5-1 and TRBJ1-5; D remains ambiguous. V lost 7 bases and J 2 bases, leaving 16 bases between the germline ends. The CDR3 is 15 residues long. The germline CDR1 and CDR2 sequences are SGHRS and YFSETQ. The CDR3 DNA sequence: TGCGCCAGCCAACAGACCTCCGGCGGCAATCAGCCCCAGCATTTT. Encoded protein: CASQQTSGGNQPQHF.

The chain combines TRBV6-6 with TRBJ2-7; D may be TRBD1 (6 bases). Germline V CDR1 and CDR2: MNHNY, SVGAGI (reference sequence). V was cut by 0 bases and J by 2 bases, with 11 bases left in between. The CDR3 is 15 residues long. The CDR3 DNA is TGTGCCAGCAGTTACTCAGCGGACAGAGCCTACGAGCAGTACTTC. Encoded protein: CASSYSADRAYEQYF.

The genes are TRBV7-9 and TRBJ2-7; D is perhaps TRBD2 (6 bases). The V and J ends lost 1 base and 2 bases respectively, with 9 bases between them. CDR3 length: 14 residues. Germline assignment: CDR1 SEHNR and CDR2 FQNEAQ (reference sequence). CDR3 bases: TGTGCCAGCAGCTTAGGCGGGACCACCTACGAGCAGTACTTC. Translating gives CASSLGGTTYEQYF.

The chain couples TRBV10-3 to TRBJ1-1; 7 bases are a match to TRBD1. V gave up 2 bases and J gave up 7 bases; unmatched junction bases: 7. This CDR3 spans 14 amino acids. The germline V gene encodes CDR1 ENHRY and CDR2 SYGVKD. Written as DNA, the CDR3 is TGTGCCATCAGTGAGCTCGAAGGGGACAGTGAAGCTTTCTTT. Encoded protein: CAISELEGDSEAFF.

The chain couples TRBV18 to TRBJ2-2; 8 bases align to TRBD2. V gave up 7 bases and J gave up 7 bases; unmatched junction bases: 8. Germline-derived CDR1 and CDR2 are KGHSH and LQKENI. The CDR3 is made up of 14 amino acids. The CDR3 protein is CASLERESNGELFF. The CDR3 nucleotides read TGTGCCAGCTTGGAGCGGGAGAGCAACGGGGAGCTGTTTTTT.

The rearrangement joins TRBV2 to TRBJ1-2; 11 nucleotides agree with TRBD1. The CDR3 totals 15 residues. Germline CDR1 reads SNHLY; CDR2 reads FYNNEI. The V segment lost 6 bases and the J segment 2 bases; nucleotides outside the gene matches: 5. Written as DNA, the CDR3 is TGTGCCAGCAGCTTCGGACAGGGGGCCAACTATGGCTACACCTTC. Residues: CASSFGQGANYGYTF. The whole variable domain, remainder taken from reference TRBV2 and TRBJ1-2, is EPEVTQTPSHQVTQMGQEVILRCVPISNHLYFYWYRQILGQKVEFLVSFYNNEISEKSEIFDDQFSVERPDGSNFTLKIRSTKLEDSAMYFCASSFGQGANYGYTFGSGTRLTVV.

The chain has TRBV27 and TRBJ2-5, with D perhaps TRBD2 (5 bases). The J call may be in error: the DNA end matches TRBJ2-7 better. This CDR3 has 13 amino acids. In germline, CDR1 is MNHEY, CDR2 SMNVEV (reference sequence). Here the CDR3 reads CASSLTSGYEQYF. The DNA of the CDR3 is TGTGCCAGCAGTTTAACTAGTGGCTACGAGCAGTACTTC.

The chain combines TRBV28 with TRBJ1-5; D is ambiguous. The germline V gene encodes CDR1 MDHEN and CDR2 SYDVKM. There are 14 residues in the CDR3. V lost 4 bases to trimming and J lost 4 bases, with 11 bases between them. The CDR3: CASSSPGPNQPQHF. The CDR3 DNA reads TGTGCCAGCAGTTCCCCTGGGCCGAATCAGCCCCAGCATTTT.

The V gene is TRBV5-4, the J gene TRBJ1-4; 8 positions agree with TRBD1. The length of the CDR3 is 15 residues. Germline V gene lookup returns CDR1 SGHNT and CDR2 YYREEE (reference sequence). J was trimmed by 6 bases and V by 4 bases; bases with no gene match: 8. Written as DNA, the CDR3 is TGTGCCAGCAGCGTTCAGGGGGCGTGGGATGAAAAACTGTTTTTT. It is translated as CASSVQGAWDEKLFF.